Only a few counts were recorded for the clone carrying this T cell receptor beta chain. The V gene's germline CDR1 is SNHLY and CDR2 FYNNEI. There are 13 residues in the CDR3. With 7 bases removed from V and 1 base from J, the gap between germline ends came to 8 bases. This record belongs to a study of blood T cell repertoires in COVID-19. Authors' methods: Reference gene primers were amplified, and this amplification served to estimate nucleated cell counts. The assay was immunoSEQ multiplex PCR, and TCRdb's table has in-frame clones only and misses some. The DNA gave D and trimming, while V, J and clone size come from that table. This sample has about 220,000 clones, with 86% found just once.

Specimen: peripheral blood. The TCR comes from a woman aged 50 to 65 with COVID-19, enrolled during active disease. The V and J genes are TRBV2 and TRBJ1-5, with D perhaps matching TRBD1 (6 bases). The CDR3: CASNRESNQPQHF. The CDR3 nucleotides are TGTGCCAGCAACAGGGAAAGCAATCAGCCCCAGCATTTT.